This is a list of T cell receptor beta chains from one sample in a study of Ad26.COV2.S vaccination and SARS-CoV-2 variants. The table came from immunoSEQ multiplex PCR; TCRdb's copy has only in-frame clones and leaves some out. The table lists under 150,000 clones, 75% to 90% of them singletons. The sequencing here drew on peripheral blood, taken after recovery from COVID-19. The source of these receptors is a human donor who had recovered from COVID-19. The CDR3 runs from the conserved cysteine through the conserved F or W. The order of the fields is D gene, V gene, J gene, CDR3 protein. The D gene is left open where the match is weak.

d_call: .
v_call: TRBV27
j_call: TRBJ1-2
cdr3_aa: CASSLTLNGDYGYTF

d_call: .
v_call: TRBV19
j_call: TRBJ1-1
cdr3_aa: CASSTRARDTEAFF

d_call: .
v_call: TRBV14
j_call: TRBJ1-2
cdr3_aa: CASSQVGLGRRRGLGGYTF

d_call: TRBD2
v_call: TRBV27
j_call: TRBJ2-5
cdr3_aa: CASSLLAGGQETQYF

d_call: .
v_call: TRBV6-4
j_call: TRBJ1-1
cdr3_aa: CASSDWAAGNTEAFF

d_call: TRBD1
v_call: TRBV27
j_call: TRBJ1-1
cdr3_aa: CASSSRGTVDTEAFF

d_call: .
v_call: TRBV28
j_call: TRBJ1-2
cdr3_aa: CASSAPVNLPPGYTF

d_call: TRBD2
v_call: TRBV28
j_call: TRBJ2-1
cdr3_aa: CASRGSGGAYNEQFF

d_call: .
v_call: TRBV6-5
j_call: TRBJ1-1
cdr3_aa: CASSEAGDGGTEAFF

d_call: TRBD1
v_call: TRBV24-1
j_call: TRBJ1-2
cdr3_aa: CATSDATGQGDGYTF

d_call: .
v_call: TRBV14
j_call: TRBJ2-5
cdr3_aa: CASNSVGSAETQYF

d_call: TRBD2
v_call: TRBV9
j_call: TRBJ2-1
cdr3_aa: CASSVGASGTSYNEQFF

d_call: TRBD1
v_call: TRBV9
j_call: TRBJ1-2
cdr3_aa: CASSPGQGDWGGYTF

d_call: .
v_call: TRBV6-2/TRBV6-3
j_call: TRBJ1-2
cdr3_aa: CASSFRREYGYTF

d_call: .
v_call: TRBV30
j_call: TRBJ2-6
cdr3_aa: CAWSPGKTGANVLTF

d_call: TRBD2
v_call: TRBV29-1
j_call: TRBJ2-5
cdr3_aa: CSVGRTSGGETQYF

d_call: TRBD2
v_call: TRBV4-1
j_call: TRBJ2-7
cdr3_aa: CASSQVAGSYEQYF

d_call: .
v_call: TRBV9
j_call: TRBJ1-2
cdr3_aa: CASSVSGGYGYTF

d_call: .
v_call: TRBV2
j_call: TRBJ2-1
cdr3_aa: CAGGSGSYNEQFF

d_call: .
v_call: TRBV27
j_call: TRBJ2-7
cdr3_aa: CASSLRSGVEQYF

d_call: TRBD1
v_call: TRBV10-1
j_call: TRBJ2-5
cdr3_aa: CASSPDRGETQYF

d_call: .
v_call: TRBV28
j_call: TRBJ1-6
cdr3_aa: CASSPLRDSSSYNSPLHF

d_call: .
v_call: TRBV5-6
j_call: TRBJ1-2
cdr3_aa: CASSSTDHGYTF

d_call: TRBD1
v_call: TRBV6-5
j_call: TRBJ1-5
cdr3_aa: CASSRQGLPTQPQHF

d_call: .
v_call: TRBV2
j_call: TRBJ1-2
cdr3_aa: CASRGDGYAGGYTF

d_call: TRBD2
v_call: TRBV2
j_call: TRBJ2-1
cdr3_aa: CASSEVRAGGPNEQFF

d_call: .
v_call: TRBV6-2/TRBV6-3
j_call: TRBJ2-3
cdr3_aa: CASSYFADGDTDTQYF

d_call: .
v_call: TRBV5-4
j_call: TRBJ2-7
cdr3_aa: CASRNGQVSYEQYF

d_call: TRBD1
v_call: TRBV7-9
j_call: TRBJ1-1
cdr3_aa: CASSPRDRGIMNTEAFF

d_call: .
v_call: TRBV7-8
j_call: TRBJ2-1
cdr3_aa: CASSLSSWRLRTYNEQFF

d_call: .
v_call: TRBV6-6
j_call: TRBJ2-2
cdr3_aa: CATSMVNTGELFF

d_call: .
v_call: TRBV12-5
j_call: TRBJ2-7
cdr3_aa: CASESTTYEQYF

d_call: TRBD1
v_call: TRBV11-2
j_call: TRBJ2-7
cdr3_aa: CASSLTGTELYEQYF

d_call: TRBD1
v_call: TRBV18
j_call: TRBJ2-1
cdr3_aa: CASSPGQGTTYNEQFF

d_call: .
v_call: TRBV7-2
j_call: TRBJ1-5
cdr3_aa: CASSPSGGGSYQPQHF

d_call: .
v_call: TRBV28
j_call: TRBJ1-2
cdr3_aa: CASRGLNYGYTF

d_call: .
v_call: TRBV7-9
j_call: TRBJ2-1
cdr3_aa: CASSLIQGSGNEQFF

d_call: .
v_call: TRBV18
j_call: TRBJ2-3
cdr3_aa: CASSPGFGTDTQYF

d_call: .
v_call: TRBV5-5
j_call: TRBJ1-1
cdr3_aa: CASSFFRDTEAFF

d_call: .
v_call: TRBV7-2
j_call: TRBJ2-1
cdr3_aa: CASSLVPLPYNEQFF

d_call: .
v_call: TRBV11-2
j_call: TRBJ2-7
cdr3_aa: CASSQVSTYEQYF

d_call: .
v_call: TRBV19
j_call: TRBJ2-2
cdr3_aa: CASSFLLRTNGELFF

d_call: .
v_call: TRBV19
j_call: TRBJ1-2
cdr3_aa: CASRQGPLGYGYTF

d_call: .
v_call: TRBV7-9
j_call: TRBJ1-6
cdr3_aa: CASRGANSPLHF

d_call: .
v_call: TRBV7-9
j_call: TRBJ2-4
cdr3_aa: CASQGGGAGKNIQYF

d_call: .
v_call: TRBV30
j_call: TRBJ1-4
cdr3_aa: CAWTDTGLANEKLFF

d_call: TRBD2
v_call: TRBV4-3
j_call: TRBJ2-5
cdr3_aa: CASSPANWGGDQETQYF

d_call: .
v_call: TRBV7-9
j_call: TRBJ2-7
cdr3_aa: CASSSLGEQYF